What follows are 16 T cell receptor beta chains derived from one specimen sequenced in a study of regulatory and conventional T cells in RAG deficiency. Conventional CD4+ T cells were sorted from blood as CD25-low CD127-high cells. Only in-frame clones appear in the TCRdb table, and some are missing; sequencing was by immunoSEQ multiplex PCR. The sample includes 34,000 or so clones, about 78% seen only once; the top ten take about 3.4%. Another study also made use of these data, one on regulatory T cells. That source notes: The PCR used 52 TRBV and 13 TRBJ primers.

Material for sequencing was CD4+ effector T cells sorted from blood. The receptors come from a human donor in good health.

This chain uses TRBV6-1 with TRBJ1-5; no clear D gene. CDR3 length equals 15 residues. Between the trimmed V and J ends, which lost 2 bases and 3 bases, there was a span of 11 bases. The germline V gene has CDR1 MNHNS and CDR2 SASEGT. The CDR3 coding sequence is TGTGCCAGCAGTGAAATCACCCGGGTCAATCAGCCCCAGCATTTT. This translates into CASSEITRVNQPQHF.

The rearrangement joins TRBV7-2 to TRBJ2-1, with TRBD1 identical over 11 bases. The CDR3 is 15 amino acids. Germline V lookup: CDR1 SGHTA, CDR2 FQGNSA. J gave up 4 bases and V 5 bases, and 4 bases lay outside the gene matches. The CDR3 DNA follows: TGTGCCAGCAGCACGGGACAGGGGGTATACAATGAGCAGTTCTTC. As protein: CASSTGQGVYNEQFF.

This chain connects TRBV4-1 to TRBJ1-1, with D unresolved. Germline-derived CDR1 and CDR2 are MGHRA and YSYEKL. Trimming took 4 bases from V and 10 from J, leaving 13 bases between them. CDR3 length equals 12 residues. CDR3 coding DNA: TGCGCCAGCAGCCGACCAGGCTTGGGAGCTTTCTTT. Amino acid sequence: CASSRPGLGAFF.

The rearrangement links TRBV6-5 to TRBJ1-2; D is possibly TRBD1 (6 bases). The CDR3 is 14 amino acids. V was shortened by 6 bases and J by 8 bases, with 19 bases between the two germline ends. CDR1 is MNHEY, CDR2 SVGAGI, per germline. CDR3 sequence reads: CASRFTTGPEGYTF. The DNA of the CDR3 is TGTGCCAGCAGATTCACGACAGGCCCTGAAGGCTACACCTTC.

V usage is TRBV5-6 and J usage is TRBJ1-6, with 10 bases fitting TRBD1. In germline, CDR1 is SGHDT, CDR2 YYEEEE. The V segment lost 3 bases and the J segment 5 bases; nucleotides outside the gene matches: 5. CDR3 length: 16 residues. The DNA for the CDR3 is TGTGCCAGCAGCTGGGGGACAGGGGACAATAATTCACCCCTCCACTTT. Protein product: CASSWGTGDNNSPLHF. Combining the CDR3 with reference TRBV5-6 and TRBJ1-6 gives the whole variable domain DAGVTQSPTHLIKTRGQQVTLRCSPKSGHDTVSWYQQALGQGPQFIFQYYEEEERQRGNFPDRFSGHQFPNYSSELNVNALLLGDSALYLCASSWGTGDNNSPLHFGNGTRLTVT.

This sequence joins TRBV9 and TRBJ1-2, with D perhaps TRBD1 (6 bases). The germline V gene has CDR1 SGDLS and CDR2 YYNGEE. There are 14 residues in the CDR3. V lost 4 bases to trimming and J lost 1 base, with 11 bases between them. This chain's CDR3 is CASSPQQGNYGYTF. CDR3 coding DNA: TGTGCCAGCAGCCCTCAACAGGGTAACTATGGCTACACCTTC. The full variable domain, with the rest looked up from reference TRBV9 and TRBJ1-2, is DSGVTQTPKHLITATGQRVTLRCSPRSGDLSVYWYQQSLDQGLQFLIQYYNGEERAKGNILERFSAQQFPDLHSELNLSSLELGDSALYFCASSPQQGNYGYTFGSGTRLTVV.

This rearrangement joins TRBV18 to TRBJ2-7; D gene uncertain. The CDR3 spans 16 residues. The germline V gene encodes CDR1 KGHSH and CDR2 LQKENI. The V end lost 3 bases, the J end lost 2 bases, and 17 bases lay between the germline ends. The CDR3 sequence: CASSPSITTATYEQYF. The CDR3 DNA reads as TGTGCCAGCTCACCTTCCATAACGACCGCGACCTACGAGCAGTACTTC.

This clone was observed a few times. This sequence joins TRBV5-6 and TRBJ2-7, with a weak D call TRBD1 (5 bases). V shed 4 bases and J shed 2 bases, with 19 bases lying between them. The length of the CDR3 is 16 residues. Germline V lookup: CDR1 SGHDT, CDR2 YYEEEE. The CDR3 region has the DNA TGTGCCAGCAGCCCAAAGACAGTGCTTCAACCCTACGAGCAGTACTTC. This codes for CASSPKTVLQPYEQYF. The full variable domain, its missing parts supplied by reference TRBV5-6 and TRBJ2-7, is DAGVTQSPTHLIKTRGQQVTLRCSPKSGHDTVSWYQQALGQGPQFIFQYYEEEERQRGNFPDRFSGHQFPNYSSELNVNALLLGDSALYLCASSPKTVLQPYEQYFGPGTRLTVT.

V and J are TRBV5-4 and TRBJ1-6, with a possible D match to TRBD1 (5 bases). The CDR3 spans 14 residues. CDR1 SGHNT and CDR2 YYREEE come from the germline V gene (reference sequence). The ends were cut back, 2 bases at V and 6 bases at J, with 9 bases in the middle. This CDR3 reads CASSLGVTNSPLHF. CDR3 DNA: TGTGCCAGCAGCTTAGGGGTGACTAATTCACCCCTCCACTTT.

CDR3 bases: TGTGCCACCAGCAGAGATTTAGGGACGTCTGGAAACACCATATATTTT. Protein sequence: CATSRDLGTSGNTIYF. The chain is built from TRBV15 and TRBJ1-3, with a possible D match to TRBD1 (5 bases). The V end was cut by 0 bases, the J end by 1 base, with 10 bases between. CDR3 size: 16 residues. The V gene's germline CDR1 is LNHNV and CDR2 YYDKDF (reference sequence). The variable domain in full, with the rest retrieved from reference TRBV15 and TRBJ1-3, is DAMVIQNPRYQVTQFGKPVTLSCSQTLNHNVMYWYQQKSSQAPKLLFHYYDKDFNNEADTPDNFQSRRPNTSFCFLDIRSPGLGDTAMYLCATSRDLGTSGNTIYFGEGSWLTVV.

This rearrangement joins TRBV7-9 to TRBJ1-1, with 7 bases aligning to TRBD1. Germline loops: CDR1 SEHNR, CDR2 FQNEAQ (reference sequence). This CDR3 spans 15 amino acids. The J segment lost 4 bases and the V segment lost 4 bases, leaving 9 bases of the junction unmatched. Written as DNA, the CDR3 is TGTGCCAGCAGCTCGTCAGGGGGAGGGAGCACTGAAGCTTTCTTT. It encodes CASSSSGGGSTEAFF.

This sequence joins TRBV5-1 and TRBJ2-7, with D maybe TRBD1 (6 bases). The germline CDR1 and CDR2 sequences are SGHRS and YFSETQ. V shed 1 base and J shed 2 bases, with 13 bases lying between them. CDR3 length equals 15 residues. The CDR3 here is CASSLRTEGTYEQYF. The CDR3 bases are TGCGCCAGCAGCTTGCGGACAGAGGGCACCTACGAGCAGTACTTC.

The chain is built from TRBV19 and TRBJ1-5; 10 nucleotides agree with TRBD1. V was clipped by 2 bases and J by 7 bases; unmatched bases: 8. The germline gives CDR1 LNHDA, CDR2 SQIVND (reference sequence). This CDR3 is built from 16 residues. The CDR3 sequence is CASSIFGTGAKQPQHF. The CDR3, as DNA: TGTGCCAGTAGTATATTTGGGACAGGGGCTAAACAGCCCCAGCATTTT.

This chain's CDR3 is CASSPREGGNEQFF. CDR3 bases: TGCGCCAGCAGCCCTCGAGAAGGAGGCAATGAGCAGTTCTTC. This rearrangement joins TRBV4-1 to TRBJ2-1; D is perhaps TRBD2 (5 bases). The CDR3 is 14 amino acids. Germline-derived CDR1 and CDR2 are MGHRA and YSYEKL. Trimming removed 4 bases from V and 6 bases from J, with 13 bases in between.

CDR3: CASRRGTGPGELFF. CDR3 DNA: TGTGCCAGCAGACGGGGCACAGGACCCGGGGAGCTGTTTTTT. The chain combines TRBV9 with TRBJ2-2; either TRBD1 or TRBD2 may supply D (5 bases each). Trimming cost V 5 bases and J 6 bases, with 14 bases left between them. This CDR3 is built from 14 residues. Per germline, CDR1 SGDLS and CDR2 YYNGEE.

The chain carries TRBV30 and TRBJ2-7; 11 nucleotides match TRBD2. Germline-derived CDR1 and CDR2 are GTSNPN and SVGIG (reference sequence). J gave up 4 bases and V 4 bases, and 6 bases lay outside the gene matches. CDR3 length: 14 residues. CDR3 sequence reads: CAWMGSGGDYEQYF. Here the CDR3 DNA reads TGTGCCTGGATGGGTAGCGGGGGGGATTACGAGCAGTACTTC. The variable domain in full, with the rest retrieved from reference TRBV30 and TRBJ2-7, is SQTIHQWPATLVQPVGSPLSLECTVEGTSNPNLYWYRQAAGRGLQLLFYSVGIGQISSEVPQNLSASRPQDRQFILSSKKLLLSDSGFYLCAWMGSGGDYEQYFGPGTRLTVT.